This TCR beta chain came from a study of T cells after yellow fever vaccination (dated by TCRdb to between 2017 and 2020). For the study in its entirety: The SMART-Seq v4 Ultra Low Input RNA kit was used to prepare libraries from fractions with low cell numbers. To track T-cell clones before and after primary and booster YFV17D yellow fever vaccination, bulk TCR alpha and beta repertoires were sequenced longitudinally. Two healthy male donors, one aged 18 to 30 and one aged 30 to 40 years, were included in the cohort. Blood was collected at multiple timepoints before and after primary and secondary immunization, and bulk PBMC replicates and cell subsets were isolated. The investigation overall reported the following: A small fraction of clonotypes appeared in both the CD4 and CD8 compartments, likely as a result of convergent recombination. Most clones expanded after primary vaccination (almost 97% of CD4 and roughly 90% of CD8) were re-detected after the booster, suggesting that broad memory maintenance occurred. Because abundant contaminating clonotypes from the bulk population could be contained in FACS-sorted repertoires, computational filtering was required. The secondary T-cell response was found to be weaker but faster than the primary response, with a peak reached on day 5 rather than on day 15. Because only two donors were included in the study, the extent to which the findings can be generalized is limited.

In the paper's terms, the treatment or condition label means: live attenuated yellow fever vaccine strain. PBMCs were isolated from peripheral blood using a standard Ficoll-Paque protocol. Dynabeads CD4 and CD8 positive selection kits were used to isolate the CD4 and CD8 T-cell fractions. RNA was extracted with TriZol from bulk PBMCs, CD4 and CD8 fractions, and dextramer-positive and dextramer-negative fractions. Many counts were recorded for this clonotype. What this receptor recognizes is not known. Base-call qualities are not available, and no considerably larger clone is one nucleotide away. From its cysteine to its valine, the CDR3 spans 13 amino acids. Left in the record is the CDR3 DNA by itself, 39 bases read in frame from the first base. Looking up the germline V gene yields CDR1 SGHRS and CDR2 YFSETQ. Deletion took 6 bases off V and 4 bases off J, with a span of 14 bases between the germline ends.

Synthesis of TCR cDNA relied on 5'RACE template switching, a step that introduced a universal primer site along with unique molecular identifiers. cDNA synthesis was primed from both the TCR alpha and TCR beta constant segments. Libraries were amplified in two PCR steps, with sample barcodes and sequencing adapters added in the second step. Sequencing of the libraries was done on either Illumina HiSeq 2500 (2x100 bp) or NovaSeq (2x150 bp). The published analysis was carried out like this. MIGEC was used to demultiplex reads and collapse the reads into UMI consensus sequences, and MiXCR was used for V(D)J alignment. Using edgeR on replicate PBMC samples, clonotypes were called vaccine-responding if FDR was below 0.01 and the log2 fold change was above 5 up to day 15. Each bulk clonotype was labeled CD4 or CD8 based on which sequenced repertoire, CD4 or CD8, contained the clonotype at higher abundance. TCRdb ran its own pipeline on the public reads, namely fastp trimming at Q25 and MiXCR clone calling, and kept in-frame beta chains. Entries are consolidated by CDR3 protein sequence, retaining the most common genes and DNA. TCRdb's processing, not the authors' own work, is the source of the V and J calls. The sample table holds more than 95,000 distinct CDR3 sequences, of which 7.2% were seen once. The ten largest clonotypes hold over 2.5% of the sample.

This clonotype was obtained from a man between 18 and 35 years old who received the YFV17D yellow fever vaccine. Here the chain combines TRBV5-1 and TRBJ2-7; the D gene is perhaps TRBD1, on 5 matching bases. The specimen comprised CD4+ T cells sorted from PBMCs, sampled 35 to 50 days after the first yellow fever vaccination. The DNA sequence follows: TGCGCCAGCATAGGGGTACTTGGATACGAGCAGTACGTC. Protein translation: CASIGVLGYEQYV.